The 20 T cell receptor beta chains listed next were all sequenced from one sample in a study of blood T cell repertoires in COVID-19. TCRdb's table, derived via immunoSEQ multiplex PCR, lists solely in-frame clones and lacks some. Of approximately 180,000 clones listed, roughly 89% were seen once; the top ten hold under 3%. Sample: PBMCs or T cells enriched from blood (not recorded which). The receptors were sampled from a woman aged 40 to 49 with acute COVID-19.

Written as DNA, the CDR3 is TGTGCCAGCAGTGTTGCGGGAGGCCTCTCCTACGAGCAGTACTTC. Amino acids: CASSVAGGLSYEQYF. The rearrangement joins TRBV2 to TRBJ2-7, with TRBD2 matching 8 bases. The CDR3 consists of 15 residues. V lost 4 bases, J lost 0 bases, and 5 bases stayed unmatched. Germline V CDR1 and CDR2: SNHLY, FYNNEI.

The rearrangement links TRBV7-3 to TRBJ2-1, with 7 bases that match TRBD2. Trimming at V came to 0 bases and at J to 6 bases, leaving 8 bases not matched to a gene. Germline loops: CDR1 SGHTA, CDR2 FQGTGA. CDR3 length: 16 amino acids. CDR3 sequence: CASSLTVTGGTNEQFF. Written as DNA, the CDR3 is TGTGCCAGCAGCTTAACGGTCACGGGAGGAACCAATGAGCAGTTCTTC.

The rearrangement links TRBV27 to TRBJ2-7; D call uncertain. The germline V and J ends were trimmed by 6 bases and 4 bases, with 10 bases remaining between them. This CDR3 region has 12 residues. Germline loops: CDR1 MNHEY, CDR2 SMNVEV (reference sequence). The CDR3 loop reads CASSRIGYEQYF. CDR3 in DNA: TGTGCCAGCAGCAGAATCGGGTACGAGCAGTACTTC.

The chain is built from TRBV28 and TRBJ1-5, with a possible D match to TRBD1 (5 bases). Germline V gene lookup returns CDR1 MDHEN and CDR2 SYDVKM. The CDR3 contains 14 residues. The V and J ends lost 5 bases and 7 bases respectively, with 15 bases between them. CDR3 coding DNA: TGTGCCAGCAGTCCCCCAGGGAACTTGCAGCCCCAGCATTTT. Its protein is CASSPPGNLQPQHF.

The genes are TRBV11-1 and TRBJ2-2, with D possibly matching TRBD1 (6 bases). V dropped 2 bases and J dropped 8 bases, with 15 bases sitting between them. The CDR3 spans 15 residues. The germline CDR1 and CDR2 sequences are SGHAT and FQDESV (reference sequence). CDR3: CASSLTEQGVGELFF. The CDR3 DNA is TGTGCCAGCAGCTTAACAGAACAGGGAGTAGGGGAGCTGTTTTTT.

The genes are TRBV18 and TRBJ2-1, with 11 positions matching TRBD2. Per the germline V gene, CDR1 is KGHSH and CDR2 is LQKENI. The CDR3 loop spans 17 amino acids. Unmatched junction bases numbered 7, after V lost 6 bases and J lost 0 bases. The CDR3 sequence: CASSQASGRNSYNEQFF. The DNA of the CDR3 is TGTGCCAGCTCCCAGGCTAGCGGGAGGAACTCCTACAATGAGCAGTTCTTC.

The CDR3 is CASSDPGTYEQYF. CDR3 coding DNA: TGTGCCAGCAGTGACCCCGGGACCTACGAGCAGTACTTC. The rearrangement links TRBV6-1 to TRBJ2-7; maybe TRBD2 (5 bases). Germline V gene lookup returns CDR1 MNHNS and CDR2 SASEGT. Trimming shortened V by 3 bases and J by 2 bases, and 8 bases separated the two germline ends. The CDR3 is 13 residues long.

The chain combines TRBV6-1 with TRBJ2-7; 11 nucleotides agree with TRBD2. J gave up 0 bases and V 1 base, and 8 bases lay outside the gene matches. CDR3 size: 18 residues. Germline CDR1 and CDR2: MNHNS and SASEGT. CDR3 sequence reads: CASSEGLVAGGTSYEQYF. The CDR3 coding sequence is TGTGCCAGCAGTGAAGGGTTGGTAGCGGGGGGGACCTCCTACGAGCAGTACTTC.

This chain links TRBV11-3 with TRBJ2-7; TRBD2 matches 8 bases. Germline values: CDR1 SGHNT, CDR2 YENEEA. The CDR3 is made up of 13 amino acids. V trimming: 3 bases; J trimming: 4 bases; junction bases outside the gene matches: 2. The CDR3 DNA follows: TGTGCCAGCAGCTTGGAGCGGGGGTACGAGCAGTACTTC. Its protein product is CASSLERGYEQYF.

This chain connects TRBV7-6 to TRBJ2-7; 10 nucleotides line up with TRBD1. The CDR3 has 15 amino acids. The germline V gene has CDR1 SGHVS and CDR2 FNYEAQ. Trimming took 5 bases from V and 7 from J; bases not matched to a gene: 11. The CDR3 sequence is CASSKKGQGFREQYF. As DNA, the CDR3 is TGTGCCAGCAGCAAGAAGGGACAGGGGTTTCGTGAGCAGTACTTC.

The chain uses TRBV28 and TRBJ2-2; 10 nucleotides match TRBD2. V lost 5 bases and J lost 3; bases outside the gene matches: 6. Germline CDR1 is MDHEN and CDR2 is SYDVKM. The CDR3 is made up of 16 amino acids. The CDR3 DNA reads as TGTGCCAGCAGTCTCAATAGCGGGAGGTACACCGGGGAGCTGTTTTTT. Residues: CASSLNSGRYTGELFF.

The chain combines TRBV12-5 with TRBJ1-5; D unresolved. The CDR3 spans 15 residues. CDR1 is LGHNT and CDR2 is FRNRAP in the germline V gene. V lost 3 bases and J 0 bases, leaving 9 bases between the germline ends. The CDR3 protein is CASGFAGYSNQPQHF. CDR3 coding DNA: TGTGCTAGTGGTTTTGCAGGATATAGCAATCAGCCCCAGCATTTT.

This chain connects TRBV30 to TRBJ1-2; no reliable D call. CDR1 and CDR2 from the germline V gene are GTSNPN and SVGIG (reference sequence). V was cut by 4 bases and J by 2 bases, with 11 bases left in between. The CDR3 extends over 13 amino acids. The CDR3, as DNA: TGTGCCTGGACCCTGGCCTCCAACTATGGCTACACCTTC. Protein: CAWTLASNYGYTF.

V usage is TRBV6-1 and J usage is TRBJ1-6, with D tentatively TRBD1 (6 bases). Germline loops: CDR1 MNHNS, CDR2 SASEGT. V lost 2 bases, J lost 5 bases, and 16 bases lay in between. The CDR3 spans 17 residues. The CDR3 nucleotides read TGTGCCAGCAGTGAACCGGGAGGGGGGAGTGATAATTCACCCCTCCACTTT. Protein product: CASSEPGGGSDNSPLHF.

The DNA for the CDR3 is TGTGCCAGTAGTATAAGGAGGGTGAGCAACAATCAGCCCCAGCATTTT. Residues: CASSIRRVSNNQPQHF. V usage is TRBV19 and J usage is TRBJ1-5, with unresolved D. The CDR3 covers 16 residues. The germline CDR1 and CDR2 sequences are LNHDA and SQIVND (reference sequence). The germline V and J ends were trimmed by 2 bases and 3 bases, with 14 bases remaining between them. Using reference TRBV19 and TRBJ1-5 for the parts outside the CDR3, the full variable domain is DGGITQSPKYLFRKEGQNVTLSCEQNLNHDAMYWYRQDPGQGLRLIYYSQIVNDFQKGDIAEGYSVSREKKESFPLTVTSAQKNPTAFYLCASSIRRVSNNQPQHFGDGTRLSIL.

The gene calls are TRBV7-2 and TRBJ2-7; no clear D gene. CDR1 and CDR2 (germline): SGHTA, FQGNSA. The CDR3 spans 15 residues. The ends were cut back, 1 base at V and 0 bases at J, with 10 bases in the middle. The CDR3 coding sequence is TGTGCCAGCAGCTTAGGGCAGGTCAGCTCCTACGAGCAGTACTTC. The encoded protein is CASSLGQVSSYEQYF. The full variable domain, in which reference TRBV7-2 and TRBJ2-7 provide the parts outside the CDR3, is GAGVSQSPSNKVTEKGKDVELRCDPISGHTALYWYRQSLGQGLEFLIYFQGNSAPDKSGLPSDRFSAERTGGSVSTLTIQRTQQEDSAVYLCASSLGQVSSYEQYFGPGTRLTVT.

The V call is TRBV30, the J call TRBJ2-5, with 8 positions matching TRBD1. V shed 1 base, J shed 5 bases, and the junction held 12 bases outside the gene matches. CDR1 GTSNPN and CDR2 SVGIG come from the germline V gene (reference sequence). The CDR3 contains 16 residues. Here the CDR3 DNA reads TGTGCCTGGAGTGGGCTTAGCAGGGGGCGCGCGGAGACCCAGTACTTC. Translation: CAWSGLSRGRAETQYF.

The chain is built from TRBV19 and TRBJ1-5; TRBD1 agrees at 7 bases. Germline CDR1 reads LNHDA; CDR2 reads SQIVND (reference sequence). The length of the CDR3 is 13 residues. Trimming removed 7 bases from V and 6 bases from J; junction bases left unmatched: 6. The CDR3 region is CASTGTALQPQHF. In nucleotides, the CDR3 is TGTGCCAGTACGGGGACAGCTCTTCAGCCCCAGCATTTT.

The chain employs TRBV6-5 and TRBJ2-1, with TRBD1 identical over 10 bases. The germline gives CDR1 MNHEY, CDR2 SVGAGI. Unmatched junction bases numbered 2, after V lost 4 bases and J lost 2 bases. The CDR3 covers 15 residues. This chain's CDR3 is CASSSDRGPYNEQFF. CDR3 DNA sequence: TGTGCCAGCAGTTCCGACAGGGGGCCCTACAATGAGCAGTTCTTC.

The chain uses TRBV5-1 and TRBJ1-2; D is uncertain. The germline gives CDR1 SGHRS, CDR2 YFSETQ. The CDR3 totals 15 residues. V lost 4 bases, J lost 3 bases, and 16 bases lay in between. CDR3 residues: CASSTRVGGDYGYTF. CDR3 bases: TGCGCCAGCAGCACTCGAGTGGGAGGAGACTATGGCTACACCTTC.